This T cell receptor beta chain was sequenced in a study of identifying expanded T cells in peripheral blood. No infections or other immune events were documented during collection. Regarding this clone: Antigen: not known.

CDR1 is SNHLY, CDR2 FYNNEI, per germline. The V gene lost 7 bases and the J gene lost 2 bases, with 16 bases spanning the gap. This CDR3 has 15 amino acids. Study-wide findings and caveats: Differentially abundant clones: 1 to 1.5 between replicates, about 15 at approximately two weeks, 18 to 20 at four.

Libraries were prepared by immunoSEQ multiplex PCR; TCRdb keeps only in-frame clonotypes and omits some of them. The table has 95,000 to 150,000 clones, roughly 84% seen once. The clonotype originates from a person aged 18 to 69 in good health. The sequenced sample was blood. J is TRBJ2-3 and V is TRBV2; unclear D gene. As DNA, the CDR3 is TGTGCCAGCAATCGCCGCACCCTCCCCACAGATACGCAGTATTTT. Its translation: CASNRRTLPTDTQYF. The full variable domain, with the rest looked up from reference TRBV2 and TRBJ2-3, is EPEVTQTPSHQVTQMGQEVILRCVPISNHLYFYWYRQILGQKVEFLVSFYNNEISEKSEIFDDQFSVERPDGSNFTLKIRSTKLEDSAMYFCASNRRTLPTDTQYFGPGTRLTVL.